This T cell receptor beta chain was sequenced in a study of a mutant IDH1 vaccine in newly diagnosed glioma. Overall study: The earlier regimen, radiotherapy, temozolomide, or both, was most often both.

On this clone itself: Its antigen is unidentified.

Measured with immunoSEQ multiplex PCR; TCRdb has only the in-frame clones, and not every one. Of about 26,000 clones in the sample, 65% to 85% were seen once. Broader study findings: Shifts in the top peripheral T cell clonotypes seemed unrelated to pseudoprogression.

Time point indicated: week 5, during vaccination. Vaccinated patients received 300 ug of mutant IDH1 20-mer peptide per dose, with topical imiquimod. Donors' newly diagnosed IDH1-mutant WHO grade 3 or 4 astrocytomas lacked nuclear ATRX. J lost 5 bases, V lost 4 bases, and 6 bases had no gene match. This CDR3 has 15 amino acids. Germline-derived CDR1 and CDR2 are SGHNT and YYREEE (reference sequence). The receptor's source is a middle-aged man with glioma. Some clones in this sample may be carry-over from other donors' samples. The chain is built from TRBV5-4 and TRBJ2-3, with 11 bases aligning to TRBD2. Specimen: PBMCs, collected from a glioma patient whose treatment included an IDH1 peptide vaccine. CDR3 sequence: CASSPTSGVLDTQYF. CDR3 in DNA: TGTGCCAGCAGCCCGACTAGCGGGGTCCTAGATACGCAGTATTTT.